A single sample is the source of the 24 T cell receptor beta chains below, sequenced in a study of T cell responses to AZD1222 COVID-19 vaccine. Repertoires were generated with immunoSEQ multiplex PCR, while TCRdb's copy carries only in-frame clones and drops some. The sample lists under 95,000 clones, 80% to 90% occurring once. This specimen was peripheral blood, taken 28 days after the second AZD1222 dose. These receptors were collected from an adult who received the AZD1222 COVID-19 vaccine.

The rearrangement joins TRBV7-8 to TRBJ2-7; TRBD2 aligns across 8 bases. The J segment lost 2 bases and the V segment lost 1 base, leaving 4 bases of the junction unmatched. Germline V gene data show CDR1 as SGHVS and CDR2 as FQNEAQ. The CDR3 loop spans 15 amino acids. The CDR3 region is CASSLGGGFTYEQYF. CDR3 coding DNA: TGTGCCAGCAGCTTAGGCGGGGGGTTTACCTACGAGCAGTACTTC.

J is TRBJ1-2 and V is TRBV6-6; D is possibly TRBD1 (5 bases). V was trimmed by 4 bases and J by 9 bases, leaving 15 bases between them. Looked up from germline, CDR1 is MNHNY and CDR2 is SVGAGI (reference sequence). The CDR3 has 13 residues. The CDR3 spells CASSSAGPESYTF. The CDR3 DNA is TGTGCCAGCAGTTCCGCAGGGCCGGAAAGCTACACCTTC.

V and J are TRBV6-1 and TRBJ1-4; 10 bases are shared with TRBD1. Unmatched junction bases numbered 10, after V lost 4 bases and J lost 5 bases. CDR1 is MNHNS, CDR2 SASEGT, per germline. This CDR3 contains 17 residues. In DNA form, the CDR3 reads TGTGCCAGCAGTGTTCGACAGGGGGCGAATCCCAATGAAAAACTGTTTTTT. Translating gives CASSVRQGANPNEKLFF.

The CDR3 sequence is CASSLGTMPGYGYTF. CDR3 nucleotides: TGTGCCAGCAGCTTGGGTACGATGCCCGGCTATGGCTACACCTTC. This sequence joins TRBV5-4 and TRBJ1-2; D call uncertain. Trimming pared 0 bases from V and 4 bases from J, leaving 13 bases between. Germline V lookup: CDR1 SGHNT, CDR2 YYREEE (reference sequence). The length of the CDR3 is 15 residues.

The V and J genes are TRBV9 and TRBJ2-7, with a weak D call TRBD1 (7 bases). This CDR3 has 14 amino acids. V was trimmed by 0 bases and J by 3 bases, leaving 10 bases between them. Germline CDR1 SGDLS, CDR2 YYNGEE. The CDR3 loop reads CASSVGGDSYEQYF. Written as DNA, the CDR3 is TGTGCCAGCAGCGTAGGGGGGGACAGCTACGAGCAGTACTTC. The whole variable domain, remainder taken from reference TRBV9 and TRBJ2-7, is DSGVTQTPKHLITATGQRVTLRCSPRSGDLSVYWYQQSLDQGLQFLIQYYNGEERAKGNILERFSAQQFPDLHSELNLSSLELGDSALYFCASSVGGDSYEQYFGPGTRLTVT.

The chain employs TRBV28 and TRBJ1-2; D gene ambiguous. CDR3 length: 15 residues. Germline V lookup: CDR1 MDHEN, CDR2 SYDVKM. The V and J ends lost 3 bases and 4 bases respectively, with 15 bases between them. The CDR3 here is CASSFPTRSAYGYTF. The DNA of the CDR3 is TGTGCCAGCAGTTTCCCAACCAGATCAGCCTATGGCTACACCTTC.

The V and J genes are TRBV19 and TRBJ2-7, with 8 bases fitting TRBD1. The ends lost 6 bases at V and 2 bases at J; junction bases unmatched: 9. Germline CDR1 and CDR2: LNHDA and SQIVND (reference sequence). There are 15 residues in the CDR3. The CDR3 here is CASSPDRARAYEQYF. For the CDR3, the DNA is TGTGCCAGTAGCCCGGACAGGGCCAGAGCCTACGAGCAGTACTTC.

This chain uses TRBV3-1 (or the pseudogene TRBV3-2) with TRBJ2-3; TRBD2 aligns across 11 bases. Trimming at V came to 1 base and at J to 3 bases, leaving 15 bases not matched to a gene. The germline gives CDR1 LGHDT, CDR2 YNNKEL (reference sequence). The CDR3 has 20 amino acids. CDR3 sequence reads: CASSQVRGLAGGRETDTQYF. In DNA, the CDR3 is TGTGCCAGCAGCCAAGTACGGGGGCTAGCGGGGGGCAGAGAAACAGATACGCAGTATTTT.

The chain uses TRBV6-1 and TRBJ2-3; 7 bases are shared with TRBD2. There are 16 residues in the CDR3. Trimming cost V 0 bases and J 0 bases; bases outside gene matches: 3. The germline V gene has CDR1 MNHNS and CDR2 SASEGT. In DNA, the CDR3 is TGTGCCAGCAGTGAAGCGGGGGGGTACAGCACAGATACGCAGTATTTT. It codes for CASSEAGGYSTDTQYF.

This chain links TRBV5-1 with TRBJ2-2; TRBD2 aligns across 8 bases. Unmatched junction bases numbered 12, after V lost 7 bases and J lost 1 base. The germline V gene has CDR1 SGHRS and CDR2 YFSETQ. CDR3 length: 17 residues. CDR3 bases: TGCGCCAGCTACACCCTCTCGGCGGGGGGGAACACCGGGGAGCTGTTTTTT. Its protein is CASYTLSAGGNTGELFF.

This chain joins TRBV7-6 and TRBJ1-2; 10 nucleotides line up with TRBD1. J was trimmed by 8 bases and V by 7 bases; bases with no gene match: 13. The CDR3 totals 15 residues. In germline, CDR1 is SGHVS, CDR2 FNYEAQ. CDR3 DNA sequence: TGTGCCAGCAACAAACCGGGACAGGGGTTGCGGGGCTACACCTTC. It is translated as CASNKPGQGLRGYTF.

This clone has only a few counts. The chain carries TRBV5-6 and TRBJ1-2, with a weak D call TRBD1 (6 bases). CDR3 size: 16 residues. V was cut by 6 bases and J by 5 bases, with 23 bases left in between. Looked up from germline, CDR1 is SGHDT and CDR2 is YYEEEE. CDR3 sequence reads: CASNFETGRSKYGYTF. In nucleotides, the CDR3 is TGTGCCAGCAACTTTGAGACAGGACGAAGCAAGTATGGCTACACCTTC.

The CDR3, as DNA: TGTGCCAGCAGCACAGACTACGAGCAGTACTTC. Translated, it gives CASSTDYEQYF. The chain uses TRBV3-1 (or the pseudogene TRBV3-2) and TRBJ2-7; D call uncertain. Per the germline V gene, CDR1 is LGHDT and CDR2 is YNNKEL (reference sequence). V lost 5 bases, J lost 3 bases, and 5 bases lay in between. This CDR3 is 11 amino acids long.

This clone has only a few counts. The chain has TRBV7-2 and TRBJ1-2, with D unclear. Germline V gene data show CDR1 as SGHTA and CDR2 as FQGNSA. V gave up 2 bases and J gave up 6 bases, with 16 bases separating them. This CDR3 region has 15 residues. The CDR3 sequence is CASSLSPPGPDGYTF. In nucleotides, the CDR3 is TGTGCCAGCAGCTTATCCCCACCGGGTCCCGATGGCTACACCTTC.

V gene TRBV2 combines with J gene TRBJ1-5, with D possibly being TRBD1 (6 bases). With 4 bases removed from V and 2 bases from J, the gap between germline ends came to 12 bases. The germline V gene has CDR1 SNHLY and CDR2 FYNNEI. The CDR3 is 15 residues long. The CDR3 nucleotides are TGTGCCAGCAGTGTGCATCGACAGGGCAATCAGCCCCAGCATTTT. Translation: CASSVHRQGNQPQHF.

This chain joins TRBV27 and TRBJ1-2; possibly TRBD1 for D (5 bases). The V end lost 3 bases, the J end lost 4 bases, and 21 bases lay between the germline ends. The CDR3 runs to 17 residues. Germline V gives CDR1 MNHEY, CDR2 SMNVEV (reference sequence). As DNA, the CDR3 is TGTGCCAGCAGTTTCCAAACCTCGGGGCAGGGCGCCTATGGCTACACCTTC. The encoded protein is CASSFQTSGQGAYGYTF.

This clone was counted once. The chain has TRBV5-1 and TRBJ1-2; 7 positions agree with TRBD1. V shed 4 bases and J 3 bases; nucleotides not matched to a gene: 3. This CDR3 comprises 13 residues. Germline lookup yields CDR1 SGHRS and CDR2 YFSETQ. The CDR3 sequence: CASSRDRDYGYTF. The CDR3 nucleotides are TGCGCCAGCAGCCGCGACAGGGACTATGGCTACACCTTC.

The genes are TRBV18 and TRBJ1-2, with 10 bases fitting TRBD1. Germline V gives CDR1 KGHSH, CDR2 LQKENI. This CDR3 spans 15 amino acids. V was clipped by 3 bases and J by 4 bases; unmatched bases: 5. The CDR3 sequence is CASSPSGQGIYGYTF. The CDR3 DNA reads as TGTGCCAGCTCACCGTCGGGACAGGGGATCTATGGCTACACCTTC.

CDR3 loop: CASSLGVTGNTIYF. The CDR3 DNA reads TGTGCCAGCAGCTTGGGGGTGACTGGAAACACCATATATTTT. The rearrangement links TRBV5-5 to TRBJ1-3; D remains unclear. Between the trimmed V and J ends, which lost 0 bases and 2 bases, there was a span of 6 bases. The CDR3 is made up of 14 amino acids. CDR1 and CDR2 (germline): SGHKS, YYEKEE (reference sequence).

The V call is TRBV25-1, the J call TRBJ1-1, with no clear D. V lost 6 bases and J 6 bases, leaving 11 bases between the germline ends. Germline loops: CDR1 MGHDK, CDR2 SYGVNS. This CDR3 has 12 amino acids. The CDR3 bases are TGTGCCAGCAGCGATATCGGTGCTGAAGCTTTCTTT. Its protein product is CASSDIGAEAFF.

There are a few counts of this clone. The chain links TRBV7-9 to TRBJ2-7, with D unresolved. V dropped 8 bases and J dropped 3 bases, with 14 bases sitting between them. The CDR3 has 13 residues. Germline V lookup: CDR1 SEHNR, CDR2 FQNEAQ (reference sequence). DNA for the CDR3: TGTGCCAGCTCTGGGGTATCGAACTACGAGCAGTACTTC. As protein: CASSGVSNYEQYF.

This CDR3 is CASSVGDEEGAFF. In nucleotides, the CDR3 is TGTGCCAGCAGCGTAGGGGACGAAGAAGGGGCTTTCTTT. The V call is TRBV9, the J call TRBJ1-1; a weak D match, TRBD1 (5 bases). The CDR3 spans 13 residues. V was trimmed by 0 bases and J by 11 bases, leaving 14 bases between them. CDR1 is SGDLS, CDR2 YYNGEE, per germline.

This chain links TRBV7-8 with TRBJ1-2; D gene unclear. Deletions cut 3 bases from V and 1 base from J, with 9 bases between. In germline, CDR1 is SGHVS, CDR2 FQNEAQ. The CDR3 loop spans 14 amino acids. CDR3 protein: CASSFFYGNYGYTF. The CDR3 nucleotides read TGTGCCAGCAGCTTTTTCTACGGTAACTATGGCTACACCTTC. Drawing the rest from reference TRBV7-8 and TRBJ1-2, the complete variable domain is GAGVSQSPRYKVAKRGQDVALRCDPISGHVSLFWYQQALGQGPEFLTYFQNEAQLDKSGLPSDRFFAERPEGSVSTLKIQRTQQEDSAVYLCASSFFYGNYGYTFGSGTRLTVV.

This clone was counted a few times. J is TRBJ2-7 and V is TRBV3-1 (or the pseudogene TRBV3-2); TRBD1 matches at 9 bases. After removal of 5 bases from V and 3 bases from J, the junction contained 5 bases not matched to a gene. From germline, CDR1 is LGHDT and CDR2 YNNKEL (reference sequence). The CDR3 runs 14 residues. As DNA, the CDR3 is TGTGCCAGCAGCTATGGACAGGGGAACTACGAGCAGTACTTC. Protein sequence: CASSYGQGNYEQYF.